These 8 T cell receptor beta chains were all obtained from the same sample, sequenced in a study of identical twins. MiXCR, applied by TCRdb to the 5' RACE reads, yields one record per CDR3 protein. The sample records approximately 500,000 distinct CDR3 sequences, approximately 25% being singletons. These sequences were also reported in another study, on T cells expressing NK-cell markers.

The source material was CD4+ T cells sorted from blood. These receptors were obtained from a woman aged 18-29 years in good health.

The sample holds a few counts of this clonotype. The chain's CDR3 is CASSKGYGGGGSETQYF. CDR3 sequence (DNA): TGTGCCAGCAGCAAGGGGTACGGGGGCGGTGGGTCAGAGACCCAGTACTTC. The chain employs TRBV21-1 and TRBJ2-5; TRBD1 is the table's D call, not checked against the DNA. TRBV21-1 is a recognized pseudogene. The CDR3 covers 17 residues.

The chain couples TRBV21-1 to TRBJ2-3; no check of the table's D call, TRBD1, against the DNA was made. TRBV21-1 is an annotated pseudogene. The CDR3 runs to 17 residues. This CDR3 is CANNRAGGPRDTDTQYF. DNA for the CDR3: TGTGCCAACAACAGAGCGGGGGGGCCTCGTGATACCGATACGCAGTATTTT.

The gene calls are TRBV4-3 and TRBJ2-4, with D unresolved. The germline gives CDR1 LGHNA, CDR2 YSLEER. The CDR3 length is 14 residues. V was shortened by 1 base and J by 8 bases, with 12 bases between the two germline ends. DNA of the CDR3: TGCGCCAGCAGCCAAGGGGTCCAGCGCGACATTCAGTACTTC. This sequence encodes CASSQGVQRDIQYF.

The chain carries TRBV12-3 or TRBV12-4 and TRBJ1-6; D is uncertain. With 6 bases removed from V and 5 bases from J, the gap between germline ends came to 8 bases. This CDR3 spans 13 amino acids. The CDR3 reads CASRGIHNSPLHF. As DNA, the CDR3 is TGTGCCAGCAGGGGAATCCATAATTCACCCCTCCACTTT.

Only a few counts were recorded for this clonotype. The rearrangement uses TRBV5-1 and TRBJ2-5; TRBD1 agrees at 7 bases. V dropped 7 bases and J dropped 1; count of bases not matched to a gene: 10. This CDR3 spans 15 amino acids. CDR1 is SGHRS, CDR2 YFSETQ, per germline. CDR3 nucleotides: TGCGCCAGCGGAAACGCAGGGACAGCCCAAGAGACCCAGTACTTC. Translation gives CASGNAGTAQETQYF.

This rearrangement joins TRBV5-1 to TRBJ2-3; D remains ambiguous. Deletions cut 0 bases from V and 0 bases from J, with 5 bases between. CDR1 and CDR2 from the germline V gene are SGHRS and YFSETQ. The CDR3 has 14 amino acids. CDR3 in amino acids: CASSLDDSTDTQYF. As DNA, the CDR3 is TGCGCCAGCAGCTTGGATGATAGCACAGATACGCAGTATTTT.

The chain recombines TRBV2 with TRBJ2-2; no reliable D call. Between the trimmed V and J ends, which lost 4 bases and 6 bases, there was a span of 9 bases. CDR1 is SNHLY and CDR2 is FYNNEI in the germline V gene. The CDR3 length is 13 residues. As DNA, the CDR3 is TGTGCCAGCAGTGGGGTAGTTGCCGGGGAGCTGTTTTTT. Translating it yields CASSGVVAGELFF.

The table lists this clonotype with a count of one. This chain uses TRBV27 with TRBJ2-5; the D gene is possibly TRBD2 (6 bases). The V gene lost 7 bases and the J gene lost 9 bases, with 18 bases spanning the gap. This CDR3 is 13 amino acids long. Germline V gene sequence: CDR1 MNHEY, CDR2 SMNVEV (reference sequence). This chain's CDR3 is CASKFGPGEAQYF. Here the CDR3 DNA reads TGTGCCAGCAAATTCGGCCCGGGGGAGGCCCAGTACTTC.